This entry lists 27 T cell receptor beta chains sequenced from one sample in a study of shared clonotypes between healthy human individuals. Clones were read by immunoSEQ multiplex PCR, and TCRdb kept only the in-frame ones, dropping some. Counted here are around 550,000 clones, about 95% occurring once; the ten biggest clones make up about 0.11%. CD45RO-negative, CCR7-selected cells formed the naive CD8 fraction, which excluded terminally differentiated effector memory CD45RA+ cells. The specimen sequenced was naive CD8+ T cells sorted from blood. The source is a woman in her 30s in good health.

The chain is built from TRBV29-1 and TRBJ2-3; D possibly matches TRBD1 or TRBD2 (5 bases each). Trimming shortened V by 4 bases and J by 4 bases, and 9 bases separated the two germline ends. In germline, CDR1 is SQVTM, CDR2 ANQGSEA. The CDR3 sequence is 12 residues long. Written as DNA, the CDR3 is TGCAGCGTTGGGGGACGTCCAGATACGCAGTATTTT. Protein: CSVGGRPDTQYF.

This chain connects TRBV19 to TRBJ1-2; D not resolved. Between the trimmed V and J ends, which lost 10 bases and 2 bases, there was a span of 14 bases. Germline-derived CDR1 and CDR2 are LNHDA and SQIVND (reference sequence). The CDR3 consists of 13 residues. The CDR3 loop reads CATLGSANYGYTF. The CDR3 DNA is TGTGCCACTCTAGGGTCTGCGAACTATGGCTACACCTTC.

The rearrangement uses TRBV15 and TRBJ1-1, with 7 positions matching TRBD1. Trimming took 4 bases from V and 3 from J; bases not matched to a gene: 5. CDR1 and CDR2 (germline): LNHNV, YYDKDF (reference sequence). The CDR3 runs 14 residues. Here the CDR3 DNA reads TGTGCCACCAGCACAACAGGGGTATACACTGAAGCTTTCTTT. This translates into CATSTTGVYTEAFF.

This chain uses TRBV6-1 with TRBJ1-5; TRBD1 matches 7 bases. This CDR3 is 16 amino acids long. Germline CDR1 reads MNHNS; CDR2 reads SASEGT. Trimming cost V 4 bases and J 6 bases; bases outside gene matches: 12. The CDR3 DNA reads TGTGCCAGCAGTGCATTGGTACAGGGGTTCAGTCAGCCCCAGCATTTT. Protein product: CASSALVQGFSQPQHF.

The chain couples TRBV7-9 to TRBJ2-1; D may be TRBD2 (5 bases). V was shortened by 2 bases and J by 10 bases, with 12 bases between the two germline ends. The CDR3 extends over 13 amino acids. Germline V gene data show CDR1 as SEHNR and CDR2 as FQNEAQ (reference sequence). The CDR3 loop reads CASSLPGRPEQFF. The CDR3 DNA reads as TGTGCCAGCAGCTTACCGGGAAGGCCCGAGCAGTTCTTC.

The CDR3 region is CSVEWRYEAFF. CDR3 nucleotides: TGCAGCGTTGAGTGGCGATATGAAGCTTTCTTT. The J gene is TRBJ1-1, the V gene TRBV29-1; the D is unclear. In germline, CDR1 is SQVTM, CDR2 ANQGSEA. The V end was cut by 3 bases, the J end by 7 bases, with 9 bases between. This CDR3 is 11 amino acids long.

V is TRBV28 and J is TRBJ1-1; D is undetermined. Trimming left V 6 bases short and J 8 bases short, with 16 bases between. Germline V gene data show CDR1 as MDHEN and CDR2 as SYDVKM. CDR3 length: 13 residues. CDR3 protein: CASSPALGLEAFF. CDR3 sequence (DNA): TGTGCCAGCAGCCCGGCCCTAGGGTTGGAAGCTTTCTTT.

The chain is built from TRBV19 and TRBJ1-1; D is unresolved. Trimming stripped 7 bases from V and 0 bases from J, with 12 bases between. The germline CDR1 and CDR2 sequences are LNHDA and SQIVND (reference sequence). The CDR3 is made up of 14 amino acids. CDR3 in amino acids: CASTPGGMNTEAFF. The CDR3 region has the DNA TGTGCCAGTACCCCGGGAGGGATGAACACTGAAGCTTTCTTT.

The V call is TRBV2, the J call TRBJ1-1; a possible D gene is TRBD1 (5 bases). The CDR3 consists of 14 residues. V lost 5 bases and J 5 bases, leaving 15 bases between the germline ends. Germline CDR1 and CDR2: SNHLY and FYNNEI. The CDR3 region is CASSPPGIGTEAFF. CDR3 DNA: TGTGCCAGCAGTCCGCCAGGGATCGGGACTGAAGCTTTCTTT.

This chain links TRBV2 with TRBJ2-6, with unresolved D. The germline V gene encodes CDR1 SNHLY and CDR2 FYNNEI. V was pared by 11 bases and J by 2 bases, with 13 bases between. This CDR3 region has 14 residues. The CDR3 is CAGVITAGANVLTF. As DNA, the CDR3 is TGTGCCGGTGTAATCACGGCTGGGGCCAACGTCCTGACTTTC.

This rearrangement joins TRBV7-6 to TRBJ2-3; 12 bases align to TRBD2. V dropped 6 bases and J dropped 0; count of bases not matched to a gene: 13. The CDR3 loop spans 19 amino acids. Germline CDR1 and CDR2: SGHVS and FNYEAQ. In DNA form, the CDR3 reads TGTGCCAGCAGTCCCTTGACTAGCGGGAGAGGGGGTAGCACAGATACGCAGTATTTT. It yields the protein CASSPLTSGRGGSTDTQYF.

V gene TRBV10-3 combines with J gene TRBJ2-3; D might be TRBD2 (6 bases). The CDR3 spans 16 residues. CDR1 and CDR2 (germline): ENHRY, SYGVKD. V was cut by 0 bases and J by 3 bases, with 13 bases left in between. The CDR3 sequence is CAISESMGGETDTQYF. The DNA of the CDR3 is TGTGCCATCAGTGAGTCGATGGGGGGTGAGACAGATACGCAGTATTTT.

The rearrangement uses TRBV19 and TRBJ1-1; D gene ambiguous. This CDR3 comprises 13 residues. V was clipped by 3 bases and J by 0 bases, with 5 bases between them. The germline gives CDR1 LNHDA, CDR2 SQIVND (reference sequence). The CDR3 coding sequence is TGTGCCAGTAGTATTCTTATGAACACTGAAGCTTTCTTT. As protein: CASSILMNTEAFF.

CDR3 region: CASSYWGAGEQYF. The DNA of the CDR3 is TGTGCCAGCAGTTATTGGGGGGCGGGCGAGCAGTACTTC. This chain connects TRBV6-5 to TRBJ2-7; the D gene could be TRBD1 or TRBD2 (6 bases each). CDR3 size: 13 residues. CDR1 and CDR2 (germline): MNHEY, SVGAGI. Trimming stripped 3 bases from V and 6 bases from J, with 12 bases between.

The chain recombines TRBV27 with TRBJ1-5; D gene unclear. The V end was cut by 6 bases, the J end by 6 bases, with 15 bases between. Looked up from germline, CDR1 is MNHEY and CDR2 is SMNVEV (reference sequence). The length of the CDR3 is 14 residues. CDR3 nucleotide sequence: TGTGCCAGCAGAACTCTGGGGTCGAGTCAGCCCCAGCATTTT. Amino acid sequence: CASRTLGSSQPQHF.

The rearrangement links TRBV27 to TRBJ2-1; 15 bases fit TRBD2. Per germline, CDR1 MNHEY and CDR2 SMNVEV (reference sequence). The junction had 12 bases not matched to a gene; V was cut back by 7 bases and J by 8 bases. CDR3 length: 17 residues. Here the CDR3 reads CASIHPGLAGGPDEQFF. For the CDR3, the DNA is TGTGCCAGCATTCACCCCGGACTAGCGGGAGGGCCGGATGAGCAGTTCTTC.

This chain connects TRBV27 to TRBJ2-1; the match to TRBD2 covers 13 bases. The CDR3 sequence is 17 residues long. Germline trimming cut 5 bases from V and 8 bases from J; bases unmatched to any gene: 12. Germline assignment: CDR1 MNHEY and CDR2 SMNVEV (reference sequence). CDR3 DNA sequence: TGTGCCAGCAGTCTCCTGCGGACTAGCGGGAGAGGCGATGAGCAGTTCTTC. Its translation is CASSLLRTSGRGDEQFF.

V usage is TRBV4-1 and J usage is TRBJ2-7; D is ambiguous. Germline values: CDR1 MGHRA, CDR2 YSYEKL. This CDR3 contains 15 residues. Between the trimmed V and J ends, which lost 0 bases and 0 bases, there was a span of 9 bases. The CDR3 sequence is CASSQDFPGSYEQYF. The CDR3 region has the DNA TGCGCCAGCAGCCAAGATTTTCCAGGCTCCTACGAGCAGTACTTC.

The chain couples TRBV11-3 to TRBJ1-1; D is undetermined. The CDR3 runs to 12 residues. Trimming removed 5 bases from V and 5 bases from J, with 9 bases in between. The germline V gene encodes CDR1 SGHNT and CDR2 YENEEA. CDR3 residues: CASSQADTEAFF. The CDR3 bases are TGTGCCAGCAGCCAGGCGGATACTGAAGCTTTCTTT.

This clone was observed a handful of times. Other DNA variants within this sample encode the same CDR3. The V and J genes are TRBV9 and TRBJ2-2; weak D call: TRBD2 (5 bases). From germline, CDR1 is SGDLS and CDR2 YYNGEE. Trimming left V 4 bases short and J 4 bases short, with 8 bases between. The CDR3 sequence is 13 residues long. The CDR3: CASSLGGTGELFF. The CDR3 DNA is TGTGCCAGCAGCCTTGGAGGCACCGGGGAGCTGTTTTTT. The whole variable domain, remainder taken from reference TRBV9 and TRBJ2-2, is DSGVTQTPKHLITATGQRVTLRCSPRSGDLSVYWYQQSLDQGLQFLIQYYNGEERAKGNILERFSAQQFPDLHSELNLSSLELGDSALYFCASSLGGTGELFFGEGSRLTVL.

The chain links TRBV20-1 to TRBJ2-7; D may match TRBD1 or TRBD2 (5 bases each). Germline V lookup: CDR1 DFQATT, CDR2 SNEGSKA (reference sequence). CDR3 length equals 11 residues. CDR3 loop: CSNGDVDEQYF. The CDR3 nucleotides read TGCAGCAATGGGGACGTAGACGAGCAGTACTTC.

This clone was detected once. Other DNA sequences within the sample encode an identical CDR3. The gene calls are TRBV19 and TRBJ2-7, with 8 positions matching TRBD1. The J segment lost 3 bases and the V segment lost 3 bases, leaving 4 bases of the junction unmatched. This CDR3 region has 14 residues. CDR1 is LNHDA, CDR2 SQIVND, per germline (reference sequence). As DNA, the CDR3 is TGTGCCAGTAGTATCGGGACAGGTAACTACGAGCAGTACTTC. It encodes CASSIGTGNYEQYF.

The V and J genes are TRBV11-2 and TRBJ2-1; tentatively, D is TRBD2 (5 bases). This CDR3 has 17 amino acids. Germline V gene data show CDR1 as SGHAT and CDR2 as FQNNGV. Deletions cut 1 base from V and 0 bases from J, with 13 bases between. The CDR3 coding sequence is TGTGCCAGCAGCTTAGCCCCTAACCTAGCCTCCTACAATGAGCAGTTCTTC. Amino acids: CASSLAPNLASYNEQFF.

This clone appeared a few times. The J gene is TRBJ1-3, the V gene TRBV2; D gene uncertain. CDR3 length: 13 amino acids. Germline values: CDR1 SNHLY, CDR2 FYNNEI. Trimming removed 8 bases from V and 3 bases from J, with 11 bases in between. The CDR3 protein is CASQTWSGNTIYF. In nucleotides, the CDR3 is TGTGCCAGCCAGACGTGGAGTGGAAACACCATATATTTT.

The rearrangement joins TRBV27 to TRBJ2-7; 7 nucleotides match TRBD2. V was clipped by 5 bases and J by 3 bases; unmatched bases: 25. CDR3 length: 20 amino acids. Germline V gives CDR1 MNHEY, CDR2 SMNVEV (reference sequence). This CDR3 reads CASSPIVNWGGGRSFYEQYF. The CDR3 DNA reads TGTGCCAGCAGTCCCATAGTCAACTGGGGGGGAGGCCGCTCATTCTACGAGCAGTACTTC.

This chain links TRBV7-4 with TRBJ2-1, with 13 positions matching TRBD2. J lost 2 bases, V lost 4 bases, and 17 bases had no gene match. The CDR3 sequence is 21 residues long. Germline V gene lookup returns CDR1 SGHVT and CDR2 SQSDAQ. The CDR3 DNA reads TGTGCCAGCAGCTCCTACAGGGTCCCGGGACTAGCGGGAAGTACCTACAATGAGCAGTTCTTC. Translation gives CASSSYRVPGLAGSTYNEQFF.

V and J are TRBV27 and TRBJ1-2; the D is unclear. V shed 2 bases and J shed 2 bases, with 9 bases lying between them. Germline V gives CDR1 MNHEY, CDR2 SMNVEV (reference sequence). CDR3 length: 14 amino acids. CDR3: CASSLGRMNYGYTF. In DNA, the CDR3 is TGTGCCAGCAGTTTAGGAAGAATGAACTATGGCTACACCTTC.